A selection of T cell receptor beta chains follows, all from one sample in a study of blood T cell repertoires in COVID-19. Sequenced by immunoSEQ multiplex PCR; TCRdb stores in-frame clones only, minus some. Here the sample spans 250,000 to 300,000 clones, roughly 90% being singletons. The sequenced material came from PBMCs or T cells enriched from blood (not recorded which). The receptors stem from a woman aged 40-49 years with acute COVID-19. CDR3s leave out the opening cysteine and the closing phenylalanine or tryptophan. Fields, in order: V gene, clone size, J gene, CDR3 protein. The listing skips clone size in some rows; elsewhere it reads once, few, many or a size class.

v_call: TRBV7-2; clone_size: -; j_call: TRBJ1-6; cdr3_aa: ASSPRQGDVYNSPLH
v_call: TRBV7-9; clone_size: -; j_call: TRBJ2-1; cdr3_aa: ASSPRGTYNEQF
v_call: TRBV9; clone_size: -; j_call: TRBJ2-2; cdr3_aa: ASSVATGTTGELF
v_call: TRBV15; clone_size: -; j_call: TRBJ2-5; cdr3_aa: ATSRGPGSQETQY
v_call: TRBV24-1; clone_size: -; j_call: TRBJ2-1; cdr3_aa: ATSDVLGDNEQF
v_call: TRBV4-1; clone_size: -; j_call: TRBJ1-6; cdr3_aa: ASSQEDPGGSPLH
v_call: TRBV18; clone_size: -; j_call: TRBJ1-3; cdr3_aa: ASSQGQGENTIY
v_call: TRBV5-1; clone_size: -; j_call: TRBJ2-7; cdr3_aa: ASSLDHNSYEQY
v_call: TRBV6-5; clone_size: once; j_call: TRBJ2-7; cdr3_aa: ASSRGETYEQY
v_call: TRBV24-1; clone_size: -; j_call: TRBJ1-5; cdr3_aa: ATSDRGDSNQPQH
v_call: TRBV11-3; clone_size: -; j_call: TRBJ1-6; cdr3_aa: ASSLRGTDSYNSPLH
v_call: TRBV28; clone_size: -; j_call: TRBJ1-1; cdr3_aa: ASSSQRGGTEAF
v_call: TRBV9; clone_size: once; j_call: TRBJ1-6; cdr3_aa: ASSVTGALNSPLH
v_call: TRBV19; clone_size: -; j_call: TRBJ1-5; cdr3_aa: AGVRVAGANSNQPQH
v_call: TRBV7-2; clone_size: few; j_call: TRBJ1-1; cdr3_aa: ASSKGDEGTEAF
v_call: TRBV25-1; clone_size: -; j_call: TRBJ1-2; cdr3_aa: ASSVSGTGAGGYT
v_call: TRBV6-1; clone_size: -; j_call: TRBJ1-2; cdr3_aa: ASSEVGRDRGHQT
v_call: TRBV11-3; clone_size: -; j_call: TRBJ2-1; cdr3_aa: ASSLETQSGSSYNEQF
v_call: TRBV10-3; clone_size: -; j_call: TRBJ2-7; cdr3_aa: AISESGHYEQY
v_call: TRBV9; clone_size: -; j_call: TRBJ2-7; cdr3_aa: ASSPRTSDYEQY
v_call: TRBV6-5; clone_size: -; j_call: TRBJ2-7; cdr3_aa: ASSYSTGPYEQY
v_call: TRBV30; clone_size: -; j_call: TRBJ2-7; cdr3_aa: AWSYRGSYEQY
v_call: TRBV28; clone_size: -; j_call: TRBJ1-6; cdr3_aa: ASRPGGSPLH
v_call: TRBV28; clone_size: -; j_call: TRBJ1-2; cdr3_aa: ASSSSGGRGIFGYT
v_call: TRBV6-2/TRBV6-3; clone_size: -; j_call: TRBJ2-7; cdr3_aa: ASSQGLQQY
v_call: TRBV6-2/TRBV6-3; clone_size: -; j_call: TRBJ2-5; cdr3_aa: ASSRYAVGETQY
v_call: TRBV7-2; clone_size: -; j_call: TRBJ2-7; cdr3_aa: ASSLAQGAHEQY
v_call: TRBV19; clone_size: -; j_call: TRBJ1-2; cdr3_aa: ASSINGYGYT
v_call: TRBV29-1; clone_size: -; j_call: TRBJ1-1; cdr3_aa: SSRTGRNTEAF
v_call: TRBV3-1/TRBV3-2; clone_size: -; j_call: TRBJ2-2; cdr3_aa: ASSQGGLAGVTGELF
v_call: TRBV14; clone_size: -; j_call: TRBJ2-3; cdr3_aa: ASSRRLADTQY
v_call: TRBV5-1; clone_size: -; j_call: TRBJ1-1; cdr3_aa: ASSFGTGGTEAF
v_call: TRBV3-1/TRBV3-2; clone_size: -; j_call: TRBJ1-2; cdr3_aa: ASSRRGVRGGSDYGYT
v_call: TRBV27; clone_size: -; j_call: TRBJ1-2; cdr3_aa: ASRPSGFYGYT
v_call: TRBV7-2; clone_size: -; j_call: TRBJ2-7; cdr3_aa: ASRGTSVSYEQY
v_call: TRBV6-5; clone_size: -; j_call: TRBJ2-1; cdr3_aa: ASSPGLARHNEQF
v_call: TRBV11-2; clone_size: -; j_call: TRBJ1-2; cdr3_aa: ASSLDTSLRGYT
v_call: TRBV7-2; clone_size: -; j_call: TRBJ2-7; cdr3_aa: ASSYVGGGNYEQY
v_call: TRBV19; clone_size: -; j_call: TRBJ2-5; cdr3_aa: ASIRTQY
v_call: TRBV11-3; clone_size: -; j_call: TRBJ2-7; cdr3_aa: ASSLKLSEQY
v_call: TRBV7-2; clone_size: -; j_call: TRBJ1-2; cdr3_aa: ASSTQGARAGYT
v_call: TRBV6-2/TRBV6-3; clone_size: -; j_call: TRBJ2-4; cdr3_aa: ASSYSPSGKNIQY
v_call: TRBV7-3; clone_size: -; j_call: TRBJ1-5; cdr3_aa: ASSFPSRPGRNQPQH
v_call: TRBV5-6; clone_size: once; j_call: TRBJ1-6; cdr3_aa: ASSLRRGRNSPLH
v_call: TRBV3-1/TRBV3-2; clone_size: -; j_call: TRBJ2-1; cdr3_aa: ASSQAPGTADDEQF
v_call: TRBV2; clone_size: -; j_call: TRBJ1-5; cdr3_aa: ASSGVGGQARNQPQH
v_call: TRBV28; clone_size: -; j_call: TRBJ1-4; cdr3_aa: ATLGAGEKLF
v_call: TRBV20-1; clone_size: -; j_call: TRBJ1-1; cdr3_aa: SASSGLNTEAF